This T cell receptor (beta chain) was sequenced in a study of technical replicates of blood from several donors. Assay: immunoSEQ multiplex PCR; the TCRdb copy retains only in-frame clones and omits some. The data show about 73,000 clones, around 93% seen once. V was cut by 7 bases and J by 0 bases, with 16 bases left in between. The length of the CDR3 is 16 residues. Germline V gives CDR1 SGHVS, CDR2 FQNEAQ. The sample consisted of T cells isolated from PBMCs. The gene calls are TRBV7-8 and TRBJ2-1, with D uncertain. The TCR sequence derives from a human donor in good health. Here the CDR3 reads CASTPHGESSYNEQFF. In DNA form, the CDR3 reads TGTGCCAGCACCCCCCACGGAGAGAGCTCCTACAATGAGCAGTTCTTC.